Below, 26 T cell receptor beta chains from the same sample are listed, as sequenced in a study of shared clonotypes between healthy human individuals. The method was immunoSEQ multiplex PCR; TCRdb's version includes in-frame clones alone and lacks a portion of them. The data hold about 480,000 clones, with about three quarters observed a single time. Sequencing was carried out using PBMCs. The origin of the receptors is a woman between 35 and 50 years old in good health. Some clones in this sample may be carry-over from other donors' samples.

As regards this clone: A far larger clone is one nucleotide away, so this likely arose from a read error. The chain has TRBV7-9 and TRBJ1-2; D is undetermined. This CDR3 region has 14 residues. The V end was cut by 0 bases, the J end by 4 bases, with 9 bases between. CDR1 is SEHNR and CDR2 is FQNEAQ in the germline V gene (reference sequence). DNA for the CDR3: TGTGCCAGCAGCTTAGCAGGGAGCGTCTATGGCTACACCTTC. It yields the protein CASSLAGSVYGYTF.

This chain connects TRBV19 to TRBJ2-6; 8 nucleotides agree with TRBD1. The CDR3 is 18 amino acids. Germline assignment: CDR1 LNHDA and CDR2 SQIVND (reference sequence). Trimming took 3 bases from V and 4 from J; bases not matched to a gene: 11. In DNA form, the CDR3 reads TGTGCCAGTAGTATGGACAGGGTTTTAATAGAGGGGGCCAACGTCCTGACTTTC. This translates into CASSMDRVLIEGANVLTF.

This clone was picked up a small number of times. The J gene is TRBJ2-7, the V gene TRBV7-2; 8 bases map to TRBD2. Germline loops: CDR1 SGHTA, CDR2 FQGNSA. The CDR3 length is 16 residues. Trimming took 5 bases from V and 3 from J; bases not matched to a gene: 12. This CDR3 reads CASSPRPGGKVYEQYF. DNA for the CDR3: TGTGCCAGCAGCCCAAGGCCGGGAGGGAAGGTCTACGAGCAGTACTTC.

The V gene is TRBV18, the J gene TRBJ2-5; TRBD2 is a possible D gene (6 bases). The germline V gene has CDR1 KGHSH and CDR2 LQKENI. V lost 3 bases and J lost 2, with 13 bases in between. CDR3 length: 15 residues. The CDR3 loop is CASSPGLVKQETQYF. The CDR3 nucleotides are TGTGCCAGCTCACCGGGACTCGTTAAACAAGAGACCCAGTACTTC.

This clone was picked up a small number of times. V usage is TRBV19 and J usage is TRBJ2-5, with D uncertain. V was pared by 9 bases and J by 1 base, with 12 bases between. This CDR3 has 13 amino acids. The germline CDR1 and CDR2 sequences are LNHDA and SQIVND (reference sequence). CDR3 sequence reads: CASSPTVQETQYF. The CDR3 nucleotides read TGTGCCAGCAGCCCCACGGTCCAAGAGACCCAGTACTTC.

This clone has only a few counts. J is TRBJ2-3 and V is TRBV30, with unresolved D. The CDR3 contains 12 residues. Per the germline V gene, CDR1 is GTSNPN and CDR2 is SVGIG (reference sequence). The V end lost 0 bases, the J end lost 5 bases, and 6 bases lay between the germline ends. The CDR3 reads CAWSVIQDTQYF. CDR3 nucleotides: TGTGCCTGGAGTGTAATTCAAGATACGCAGTATTTT.

This clone was seen many times. The rearrangement joins TRBV19 to TRBJ2-1; D is perhaps TRBD1 or TRBD2 (5 bases each). Per germline, CDR1 LNHDA and CDR2 SQIVND (reference sequence). V lost 10 bases and J lost 7, with 23 bases in between. This CDR3 has 15 residues. The CDR3 reads CATNYHRGDRNEQFF. The CDR3 DNA follows: TGTGCCACCAACTACCACAGAGGGGATAGGAATGAGCAGTTCTTC.

In the case of this clone: Other nucleotide sequences in the sample specify the same CDR3. The chain links TRBV10-3 to TRBJ2-5, with 7 bases fitting TRBD1. Germline CDR1 ENHRY, CDR2 SYGVKD. The V gene end was trimmed by 4 bases and the J gene end by 2 bases; junction bases not matched to a gene: 1. This CDR3 has 13 residues. CDR3 sequence reads: CAISGGQQETQYF. CDR3 nucleotides: TGTGCCATCAGTGGGGGACAGCAAGAGACCCAGTACTTC.

The CDR3 nucleotides read TGTGCCAGCAGACCTGGACAGGGGGCAGCAGCTGAAGCTTTCTTT. Residues: CASRPGQGAAAEAFF. The rearrangement uses TRBV6-6 and TRBJ1-1, with 11 bases fitting TRBD1. The CDR3 loop spans 15 amino acids. Trimming removed 6 bases from V and 6 bases from J; junction bases left unmatched: 9. Germline loops: CDR1 MNHNY, CDR2 SVGAGI (reference sequence).

Note on this clone: An end of the junction differs from the germline gene, which may be a read error. The chain links TRBV7-7 to TRBJ2-1; maybe TRBD1 (6 bases). From germline, CDR1 is SSHAT and CDR2 FNYEAQ (reference sequence). This CDR3 region has 14 residues. The CDR3 DNA sequence: TGTGCTAGCAGTTCAAGCCGGGACAACAATGAGCAGTTCTTC. It specifies CASSSSRDNNEQFF.

V gene TRBV7-9 combines with J gene TRBJ2-7, with TRBD2 matching 7 bases. CDR3 length: 14 amino acids. The V and J ends lost 3 bases and 5 bases, in that order; junction bases with no gene match: 7. Germline CDR1 is SEHNR and CDR2 is FQNEAQ (reference sequence). The CDR3 loop reads CASSLGLAVHEQYF. CDR3 bases: TGTGCCAGCAGCTTGGGTCTAGCGGTGCACGAGCAGTACTTC.

The chain is built from TRBV28 and TRBJ2-1, with 9 bases aligning to TRBD2. Germline trimming cut 8 bases from V and 8 bases from J; bases unmatched to any gene: 10. Germline-derived CDR1 and CDR2 are MDHEN and SYDVKM. The CDR3 loop spans 14 amino acids. CDR3 loop: CASVSGSSLHEQFF. The CDR3 region has the DNA TGTGCCAGCGTTAGCGGGAGTTCCCTCCATGAGCAGTTCTTC.

The CDR3 is CASSLDGKLTDTQYF. The DNA for the CDR3 is TGTGCCAGCAGCTTAGACGGGAAGCTTACAGATACGCAGTATTTT. The chain carries TRBV7-2 and TRBJ2-3, with D maybe TRBD2 (5 bases). Germline lookup yields CDR1 SGHTA and CDR2 FQGNSA. V lost 1 base and J lost 3, with 11 bases in between. CDR3 length equals 15 residues.

V gene TRBV7-3 combines with J gene TRBJ2-3; the match to TRBD1 covers 9 bases. CDR3 length: 15 residues. CDR1 and CDR2 from the germline V gene are SGHTA and FQGTGA. V shed 1 base and J 3 bases; nucleotides not matched to a gene: 2. This chain's CDR3 is CASSLRDRETDTQYF. The DNA of the CDR3 is TGTGCCAGCAGCTTAAGGGACAGGGAGACAGATACGCAGTATTTT.

The V gene is TRBV2, the J gene TRBJ1-5; no firm D call. The CDR3 loop spans 15 amino acids. Per the germline V gene, CDR1 is SNHLY and CDR2 is FYNNEI. The V end was cut by 4 bases, the J end by 0 bases, with 10 bases between. The CDR3 DNA reads TGTGCCAGCAGTGTTAGTCCTTATAGCAATCAGCCCCAGCATTTT. Protein sequence: CASSVSPYSNQPQHF.

V and J are TRBV9 and TRBJ2-1; tentative D call: TRBD2 (6 bases). The CDR3 has 16 amino acids. V lost 0 bases to trimming and J lost 5 bases, with 15 bases between them. Germline-derived CDR1 and CDR2 are SGDLS and YYNGEE. The CDR3 region has the DNA TGTGCCAGCAGCGTAGGTTCCGGGAGAGGGCACAATGAGCAGTTCTTC. This gives the protein CASSVGSGRGHNEQFF. The variable domain in full, with the rest retrieved from reference TRBV9 and TRBJ2-1, is DSGVTQTPKHLITATGQRVTLRCSPRSGDLSVYWYQQSLDQGLQFLIQYYNGEERAKGNILERFSAQQFPDLHSELNLSSLELGDSALYFCASSVGSGRGHNEQFFGPGTRLTVL.

J is TRBJ2-2 and V is TRBV27, with D unclear. The CDR3 contains 14 residues. The ends were cut back, 4 bases at V and 3 bases at J, with 9 bases in the middle. Germline assignment: CDR1 MNHEY and CDR2 SMNVEV (reference sequence). CDR3 nucleotides: TGTGCCAGCAGTTACGTCTTGGACACCGGGGAGCTGTTTTTT. Encoded protein: CASSYVLDTGELFF.

As DNA, the CDR3 is TGTGCCAGCAACCCGAGCGCCGAAGATACGCAGTATTTT. Its protein is CASNPSAEDTQYF. The chain carries TRBV2 and TRBJ2-3, with unresolved D. Deletions cut 7 bases from V and 5 bases from J, with 13 bases between. Germline V CDR1 and CDR2: SNHLY, FYNNEI. The CDR3 runs 13 residues.

Turning to this clone: This may come from a read error, since a much larger clone is one base off. The rearrangement links TRBV14 to TRBJ1-2, with TRBD1 matching 10 bases. V was pared by 5 bases and J by 6 bases, with 0 bases of the junction left unmatched. The CDR3 is 12 residues long. CDR1 is SGHDN, CDR2 FVKESK, per germline. The CDR3 DNA follows: TGTGCCAGCAGCGGGACAGGGGATGGCTACACCTTC. Translated, it gives CASSGTGDGYTF. The whole variable domain, filled in from reference TRBV14 and TRBJ1-2, reads EAGVTQFPSHSVIEKGQTVTLRCDPISGHDNLYWYRRVMGKEIKFLLHFVKESKQDESGMPNNRFLAERTGGTYSTLKVQPAELEDSGVYFCASSGTGDGYTFGSGTRLTVV.

The chain is built from TRBV27 and TRBJ1-2; D possibly corresponds to TRBD1 (5 bases). In germline, CDR1 is MNHEY, CDR2 SMNVEV (reference sequence). The CDR3 loop spans 14 amino acids. With 5 bases removed from V and 5 bases from J, the gap between germline ends came to 15 bases. This CDR3 is CASSRGDGTYGYTF. In nucleotides, the CDR3 is TGTGCCAGCAGTCGGGGGGACGGAACTTATGGCTACACCTTC.

This clone has more than one count but fewer than ten. CDR3 amino acids: CASSLELGYEQYF. CDR3 DNA: TGTGCCAGCAGCTTGGAACTGGGATACGAGCAGTACTTC. This chain links TRBV5-6 with TRBJ2-7; D is unclear. Germline loops: CDR1 SGHDT, CDR2 YYEEEE. The CDR3 length is 13 residues. The V end lost 0 bases, the J end lost 4 bases, and 8 bases lay between the germline ends.

The chain couples TRBV4-2 to TRBJ2-1, with 7 bases matching TRBD2. Germline V gives CDR1 LGHNA, CDR2 YNFKEQ. This CDR3 has 17 amino acids. J was trimmed by 0 bases and V by 2 bases; bases with no gene match: 7. The CDR3 region has the DNA TGTGCCAGCAGCCAACGCCCCACTAGCGCCTCCTACAATGAGCAGTTCTTC. Translation: CASSQRPTSASYNEQFF.

The rearrangement joins TRBV5-6 to TRBJ2-2, with 7 bases matching TRBD1. The germline V gene has CDR1 SGHDT and CDR2 YYEEEE. The CDR3 length is 15 residues. With 0 bases clipped from V and 5 bases from J, the junction kept 4 bases outside the gene matches. This chain's CDR3 is CASSLVSGGTGELFF. CDR3 in DNA: TGTGCCAGCAGCTTGGTGTCAGGGGGAACCGGGGAGCTGTTTTTT.

V usage is TRBV5-1 and J usage is TRBJ2-1; a weak D match, TRBD1 (6 bases). The germline V gene has CDR1 SGHRS and CDR2 YFSETQ. V gave up 3 bases and J gave up 1 base, with 11 bases separating them. The CDR3 length is 15 residues. CDR3 nucleotide sequence: TGCGCCAGCAGCTCAGGGGTGGGGTCCTACAATGAGCAGTTCTTC. It is translated as CASSSGVGSYNEQFF.

For the CDR3, the DNA is TGTGCCTCCCAGACTAGCGGGTACAATGAGCAGTTCTTC. This translates into CASQTSGYNEQFF. The V gene is TRBV28, the J gene TRBJ2-1; the match to TRBD2 covers 10 bases. The V gene end was trimmed by 11 bases and the J gene end by 4 bases; junction bases not matched to a gene: 5. There are 13 residues in the CDR3. The germline V gene has CDR1 MDHEN and CDR2 SYDVKM.

There are a few counts of this clone. The chain joins TRBV29-1 to TRBJ2-3; the match to TRBD2 covers 11 bases. The CDR3 has 14 residues. Germline values: CDR1 SQVTM, CDR2 ANQGSEA. The CDR3 is CSYLSGTSGDTQYF. DNA for the CDR3: TGCAGTTATTTGTCCGGGACTAGCGGCGATACGCAGTATTTT.